This T cell receptor (beta chain) was captured in a study of neurological immune-mediated disorders (dated by TCRdb to the late 2010s). Study-level background: Among the 35 or so multiple sclerosis patients, roughly 31 had relapsing-remitting MS and 3 had secondary progressive MS. Peripheral blood TCR-beta repertoires from HTLV-I-associated myelopathy (HAM/TSP) patients, multiple sclerosis patients and healthy controls were compared by UMI-based sequencing. Alongside PBMC samples, the set of some 98 TCR-beta libraries contained longitudinal samples, technical triplicates, and paired CD4+ and CD8+ T-cell subsets that had been sorted. The cohort comprised 65 to 75 subjects: roughly 15 HAM/TSP patients, 34 multiple sclerosis patients and 20 healthy controls. On the study overall, not on this receptor specifically: TCR clonal expansion was highest in HAM/TSP patients and lowest in MS patients, with MS patients falling below even healthy controls. No association of the MS cluster with clinical or MRI features was observed, and the need for larger cohorts was stated by the authors. No identical CDR3 amino acid sequences were shared among expanded clones across subjects, suggesting private TCR-beta repertoires in all groups. Repertoires from 18 of 34 MS patients were grouped by phylogenetic analysis into a cluster of related CDR3 sequences, suggesting a possible repertoire-level signature.

V ends up 6 bases short and J 6 bases short, with an unmatched junction base count of 24. Sequences SNHLY (CDR1) and FYNNEI (CDR2) are obtained from the germline V gene. The CDR3 starts with the cysteine, ends with the phenylalanine, and has 21 residues. Just CDR3 DNA is preserved here, 63 bases in frame from base 1. cDNA was synthesized by template-switch 5'RACE using a primer with a 10-nucleotide random unique molecular identifier that tagged each TCR transcript. Every sequencing run yielded over 170 million TCR-beta sequences covering 15-18 subjects. The RNeasy kit was used for extraction of total RNA. The KAPA Real-time Library Amplification kit was used to amplify TCR-beta VDJ regions with primers targeting the TCR constant region and the 5'RACE anchor. A first PCR added sample indexes and Illumina adaptors, after which a second PCR increased the library yield. After Ampure bead purification, the roughly 650 bp TCR product was size-selected on a 2% E-gel SizeSelection system. Before pooling, library quality was assessed on a Bioanalyzer, concentration was determined with Qubit, and library quantification was performed with the Kapa Library Quantification kit. Paired-end 2 x 150 bp sequencing of the libraries was performed on an Illumina HiSeq 2500. To increase sequence diversity, about 25-31% phiX was spiked into each library pool. The authors processed their data as follows. The UMI-based MiGEC pipeline processed quality-filtered reads and removed over 80% of raw TCR sequences during error correction. VDJ genes were aligned to IMGT germline references, and each clonotype was defined by a unique CDR3 amino acid sequence together with V-J genes. Clonal expansion, Shannon diversity, and CDR3 relatedness (CalcPairwiseDistances, ClusterSamples) were evaluated with VDJtools, and phylogenetic trees were built with CLCbio workbench. A clone was classed as expanded if it had 8 or more unique UMIs, a cutoff based on coefficient-of-variation modelling across technical triplicates. TCRdb passed the public sequencing reads through fastp at Q25 and MiXCR, retaining productive beta sequences. For every CDR3 protein sequence, its rows merge into one entry that carries the most common genes and DNA. The V and J calls were determined by TCRdb, not by the authors. A total of around 70,000 distinct CDR3 sequences appear in this sample, roughly 4.4% of them only once. 2.2% of the sample is in the top ten clones.

This clonotype was seen ten or more times. The clone's antigen remains unknown. Base qualities are missing; no much larger clone stands one base away. For unsorted PBMC libraries, 2 million PBMCs were used after storage in RNAlater at -80 degrees C until RNA extraction. The multiple sclerosis patients were enrolled in a US clinical protocol that used magnetic resonance imaging to evaluate disease progression. Peripheral blood underwent Ficoll-Hypaque density gradient centrifugation to isolate PBMCs, which were then cryopreserved in liquid nitrogen. The receptor's source is a woman in her 70s with multiple sclerosis. Sequencing used PBMCs. The rearranged segments are TRBV2 and TRBJ2-3, and 13 junction bases match TRBD2. CDR3 loop: CASRFALRTSGSSHSWDTQYF. In nucleotide form, the sequence is TGTGCCAGCAGGTTTGCGTTACGGACTAGCGGGAGTTCCCACTCCTGGGATACGCAGTATTTT.